One and the same sample provided the 27 T cell receptor beta chains below, sequenced in a study of blood T cell repertoires in COVID-19 (dated by TCRdb to about 2020). The library was obtained by the immunoSEQ multiplex PCR assay. Held by TCRdb, this immuneACCESS table contains in-frame sequences only and omits some clones. Under half of the omission traces to an unresolved V gene where checked; the cause of the rest is unknown. The sample includes fewer than 300,000 clones, with over 80% observed a single time. The top ten hold 6.3% of the sample. What was sequenced was peripheral blood. The source of these receptors is a woman between 50 and 59 years old with COVID-19, enrolled during active disease.

The chain uses TRBV19 and TRBJ1-1; 7 bases align to TRBD1. In germline, CDR1 is LNHDA, CDR2 SQIVND (reference sequence). CDR3 length: 12 residues. After removal of 5 bases from V and 10 bases from J, the junction contained 7 bases not matched to a gene. CDR3 protein: CASSPGSGGAFF. CDR3 nucleotide sequence: TGTGCCAGTAGTCCAGGGTCAGGGGGAGCTTTCTTT.

The J gene is TRBJ1-5, the V gene TRBV19; 7 nucleotides match TRBD1. Germline values: CDR1 LNHDA, CDR2 SQIVND (reference sequence). The CDR3 is 15 amino acids. Trimming removed 7 bases from V and 6 bases from J; junction bases left unmatched: 12. The CDR3, as DNA: TGTGCCAGTACCTCCCGGGAGGGGGCGAGTCAGCCCCAGCATTTT. Protein: CASTSREGASQPQHF.

V is TRBV21-1 and J is TRBJ2-7; TRBD1 was called by the table and not checked on the DNA. TRBV21-1 is tagged as a pseudogene. This CDR3 is built from 17 residues. The CDR3 spells CASSKALSDRGGYEQYF. Written as DNA, the CDR3 is TGTGCCAGCAGCAAAGCGCTCTCGGACAGGGGAGGTTACGAGCAGTACTTC.

The chain uses TRBV19 and TRBJ2-2, with a tentative D call TRBD1 (7 bases). Trimming took off 6 bases at V and 0 bases at J, with 14 bases between the two ends. Germline CDR1 reads LNHDA; CDR2 reads SQIVND (reference sequence). This CDR3 is 16 amino acids long. CDR3 sequence: CASSPRRGPNTGELFF. DNA of the CDR3: TGTGCCAGTAGCCCTCGGAGGGGGCCGAACACCGGGGAGCTGTTTTTT.

The CDR3 sequence is CASSYWDRAGRREAFF. CDR3 nucleotide sequence: TGTGCCAGCAGTTACTGGGATCGTGCGGGACGTAGGGAAGCTTTCTTT. The chain recombines TRBV6-6 with TRBJ1-1, with a possible D match to TRBD1 (5 bases). The V end was cut by 1 base, the J end by 8 bases, with 20 bases between. The CDR3 totals 16 residues. CDR1 MNHNY and CDR2 SVGAGI come from the germline V gene (reference sequence).

For this clone: Other DNA sequences in this specimen translate into the identical CDR3. This chain links TRBV7-2 with TRBJ1-5, with D perhaps matching TRBD1 (5 bases). The V end lost 1 base, the J end lost 4 bases, and 14 bases lay between the germline ends. Looked up from germline, CDR1 is SGHTA and CDR2 is FQGNSA. This CDR3 is 16 amino acids long. Here the CDR3 reads CASSLDGTGRNQPQHF. The CDR3 DNA reads TGTGCCAGCAGCTTAGATGGCACAGGTCGAAATCAGCCCCAGCATTTT.

This clone turned up a few times. This chain joins TRBV7-3 and TRBJ2-3, with D possibly being TRBD2 (5 bases). Looked up from germline, CDR1 is SGHTA and CDR2 is FQGTGA. This CDR3 is built from 14 residues. Trimming cost V 0 bases and J 10 bases, with 14 bases left between them. The CDR3 loop reads CASSLTRALEAQYF. The CDR3 DNA is TGTGCCAGCAGCTTAACGCGGGCCCTAGAAGCGCAGTATTTT. The entire variable domain, with the rest obtained from reference TRBV7-3 and TRBJ2-3, is as follows: GAGVSQTPSNKVTEKGKYVELRCDPISGHTALYWYRQSLGQGPEFLIYFQGTGAADDSGLPNDRFFAVRPEGSVSTLKIQRTERGDSAVYLCASSLTRALEAQYFGPGTRLTVL.

V is TRBV27 and J is TRBJ2-3, with 7 bases matching TRBD2. V was clipped by 2 bases and J by 4 bases; unmatched bases: 12. This CDR3 comprises 17 residues. Germline V gene lookup returns CDR1 MNHEY and CDR2 SMNVEV (reference sequence). DNA of the CDR3: TGTGCCAGCAGTTTAGATGGTTTGAGCGGGATGTCAGATACGCAGTATTTT. It codes for CASSLDGLSGMSDTQYF.

This chain joins TRBV6-5 and TRBJ1-1, with 9 nucleotides matching TRBD1. The J segment lost 3 bases and the V segment lost 4 bases, leaving 6 bases of the junction unmatched. CDR3 size: 15 residues. The germline V gene encodes CDR1 MNHEY and CDR2 SVGAGI. CDR3 protein: CASSLQGALDTEAFF. The DNA of the CDR3 is TGTGCCAGCAGTTTACAGGGGGCCCTCGACACTGAAGCTTTCTTT.

This sequence joins TRBV4-3 and TRBJ2-1, with D tentatively TRBD1 (6 bases). The V gene's germline CDR1 is LGHNA and CDR2 YSLEER. This CDR3 is 17 amino acids long. Trimming cost V 2 bases and J 4 bases, with 18 bases left between them. The CDR3 spells CASSQPAPGQPYNEQFF. For the CDR3, the DNA is TGCGCCAGCAGCCAACCGGCGCCCGGACAGCCTTACAATGAGCAGTTCTTC.

The J gene is TRBJ2-5, the V gene TRBV11-3; 7 bases align to TRBD2. CDR1 and CDR2 from the germline V gene are SGHNT and YENEEA. This CDR3 has 17 amino acids. V dropped 0 bases and J dropped 5; count of bases not matched to a gene: 12. The DNA for the CDR3 is TGTGCCAGCAGCTTAGATCTGCCTAGCGGTAACTGGGAGACCCAGTACTTC. It yields the protein CASSLDLPSGNWETQYF.

The chain has TRBV18 and TRBJ2-1; 13 bases are shared with TRBD2. The CDR3 is 16 amino acids. Germline CDR1 is KGHSH and CDR2 is LQKENI. With 0 bases clipped from V and 8 bases from J, the junction kept 4 bases outside the gene matches. CDR3: CASSPPGLAGIYEQFF. CDR3 DNA: TGTGCCAGCTCACCACCGGGACTAGCGGGAATCTATGAGCAGTTCTTC.

The CDR3 coding sequence is TGTGCCAGCAGTCCCGGGACTAGCGGGAGTCCCTACCTCTACAATGAGCAGTTCTTC. Its translation is CASSPGTSGSPYLYNEQFF. The rearrangement links TRBV27 to TRBJ2-1; 14 nucleotides agree with TRBD2. This CDR3 is 19 amino acids long. J lost 3 bases, V lost 5 bases, and 12 bases had no gene match. Per germline, CDR1 MNHEY and CDR2 SMNVEV (reference sequence).

The CDR3 bases are TGTGCCAGCAGCCAAACCAGGGGAATTACCGGGGAGCTGTTTTTT. As protein: CASSQTRGITGELFF. The chain uses TRBV7-9 and TRBJ2-2, with D perhaps TRBD1 (6 bases). The CDR3 has 15 residues. V lost 5 bases and J lost 5, with 15 bases in between. Germline CDR1 SEHNR, CDR2 FQNEAQ (reference sequence).

V is TRBV29-1 and J is TRBJ1-2, with 10 bases lining up with TRBD1. V lost 3 bases and J lost 10; bases outside the gene matches: 5. The CDR3 has 12 amino acids. Germline CDR1 is SQVTM and CDR2 is ANQGSEA. DNA for the CDR3: TGCAGCGTTGAGGGACAGGGGCTCGCCTACACCTTC. This gives the protein CSVEGQGLAYTF.

The V gene is TRBV19, the J gene TRBJ2-7, with D maybe TRBD1 (6 bases). The CDR3 length is 16 residues. Trimming stripped 4 bases from V and 6 bases from J, with 22 bases between. Germline V gene data show CDR1 as LNHDA and CDR2 as SQIVND (reference sequence). Written as DNA, the CDR3 is TGTGCCAGTAGTAACCTCGGGGACATTCGGGCGGGCGAGCAGTACTTC. This codes for CASSNLGDIRAGEQYF.

The V gene is TRBV18, the J gene TRBJ2-1; 9 nucleotides line up with TRBD2. This CDR3 region has 17 residues. V was pared by 1 base and J by 0 bases, with 4 bases of the junction left unmatched. Germline lookup yields CDR1 KGHSH and CDR2 LQKENI. DNA of the CDR3: TGTGCCAGCTCACCACGCGGGAGGGAACACTCCTACAATGAGCAGTTCTTC. This gives the protein CASSPRGREHSYNEQFF.

The J gene is TRBJ1-4, the V gene TRBV5-4; tentative D call: TRBD1 (6 bases). The CDR3 sequence is 15 residues long. V lost 4 bases, J lost 4 bases, and 14 bases lay in between. Germline V lookup: CDR1 SGHNT, CDR2 YYREEE (reference sequence). In DNA, the CDR3 is TGTGCCAGCAGCCCGACAGGTTCTGATAATGAAAAACTGTTTTTT. Translated, it gives CASSPTGSDNEKLFF.

The V gene is TRBV13, the J gene TRBJ2-7; D unclear. Trimming shortened V by 3 bases and J by 0 bases, and 12 bases separated the two germline ends. The CDR3 covers 15 residues. Germline loops: CDR1 PRHDT, CDR2 FYEKMQ (reference sequence). Here the CDR3 DNA reads TGTGCCAGCAGCTTGTACGGCGGCGGCTCCTACGAGCAGTACTTC. Protein product: CASSLYGGGSYEQYF.

This clone appeared a single time. The germline gene is not matched at one end of the junction; a read error may be the cause. DNA of the CDR3: TGTGCTAGCAGCAAGGGACTAGCGGGAGGCCAAGAGACCCAGTACTTC. It codes for CASSKGLAGGQETQYF. This chain uses TRBV7-7 with TRBJ2-5, with 15 bases identical to TRBD2. This CDR3 region has 16 residues. The germline V gene has CDR1 SSHAT and CDR2 FNYEAQ (reference sequence).

This clone appeared once. The chain carries TRBV11-1 and TRBJ2-7; D possibly corresponds to TRBD2 (5 bases). Germline lookup yields CDR1 SGHAT and CDR2 FQDESV (reference sequence). With 6 bases removed from V and 3 bases from J, the gap between germline ends came to 9 bases. This CDR3 comprises 12 residues. As DNA, the CDR3 is TGTGCCAGCAGTTCCAGCGGCTACGAGCAGTACTTC. This sequence encodes CASSSSGYEQYF.

This rearrangement joins TRBV19 to TRBJ1-1; 9 nucleotides agree with TRBD1. From germline, CDR1 is LNHDA and CDR2 SQIVND (reference sequence). The CDR3 covers 14 residues. V was pared by 4 bases and J by 9 bases, with 9 bases of the junction left unmatched. Here the CDR3 DNA reads TGTGCCAGTAGTACGCGTCCCGGGACAGGGAAAGCTTTCTTT. It encodes CASSTRPGTGKAFF.

The chain couples TRBV15 to TRBJ2-7; possible D gene TRBD1, 6 bases. The CDR3 length is 14 residues. V lost 1 base and J 1 base, leaving 8 bases between the germline ends. Germline lookup yields CDR1 LNHNV and CDR2 YYDKDF (reference sequence). As DNA, the CDR3 is TGTGCCACCAGCAGAGGGGGGCCTTCCTACGAGCAGTACTTC. It translates to CATSRGGPSYEQYF.

The V gene is TRBV7-2, the J gene TRBJ1-5; the D is unclear. CDR3 length: 16 amino acids. Germline V gene data show CDR1 as SGHTA and CDR2 as FQGNSA. Trimming cost V 0 bases and J 3 bases, with 12 bases left between them. The CDR3 region is CASSLAGPQDNQPQHF. As DNA, the CDR3 is TGTGCCAGCAGCTTAGCAGGCCCCCAGGACAATCAGCCCCAGCATTTT.

The V and J genes are TRBV3-1 (or the pseudogene TRBV3-2) and TRBJ2-2, with 7 bases lining up with TRBD1. V was clipped by 7 bases and J by 5 bases; unmatched bases: 4. The CDR3 length is 13 residues. The germline gives CDR1 LGHDT, CDR2 YNNKEL (reference sequence). The CDR3 bases are TGTGCCAGCAATAAGGGGGCAACCGGGGAGCTGTTTTTT. Encoded protein: CASNKGATGELFF.

This chain joins TRBV3-1 (or the pseudogene TRBV3-2) and TRBJ2-1; 10 bases align to TRBD1. Losses at the gene ends were 4 bases for V and 9 bases for J; bases not matched to a gene: 9. Germline CDR1 LGHDT, CDR2 YNNKEL (reference sequence). The CDR3 extends over 15 amino acids. The CDR3, as DNA: TGTGCCAGCAGCCCTCAGGGGACAGGGGTAAGTGAGCAGTTCTTC. As protein: CASSPQGTGVSEQFF.

The chain couples TRBV2 to TRBJ1-1, with D tentatively TRBD1 (6 bases). Per the germline V gene, CDR1 is SNHLY and CDR2 is FYNNEI. The length of the CDR3 is 17 residues. The V gene lost 2 bases and the J gene lost 2 bases, with 18 bases spanning the gap. In nucleotides, the CDR3 is TGTGCCAGCAGTGAAAGGGGGGGGCGAGTGTCAAACACTGAAGCTTTCTTT. Protein product: CASSERGGRVSNTEAFF.